This T cell receptor beta chain appears in the sequencing data of a study of blood T cell repertoires in COVID-19. Study-wide context: The study drew acute and convalescent COVID-19 samples from the United States, Italy and Spain. Sources were T cells, B-cell-depleted T cells, or PBMCs; the material itself was cDNA or gDNA.

The V end was cut by 1 base, the J end by 7 bases, with 13 bases between. Looked up from germline, CDR1 is MNHNS and CDR2 is SASEGT. The CDR3 totals 14 residues. How the authors handled the data: Estimation of nucleated cell counts was performed using reference gene primer amplification. Using immunoSEQ multiplex PCR, the repertoire was profiled, and TCRdb retains in-frame clones only, with some absent. V, J and clone size are those of that table, while D and trimming were read from the DNA. The sample contains under 350,000 clones, 80% to 90% of which appear only once. The sample consisted of peripheral blood. The chain is built from TRBV6-1 and TRBJ1-2; no reliable D call. The receptor comes from a woman in her 50s who had recovered from COVID-19. In DNA, the CDR3 is TGTGCCAGCAGTGAAGTATCGGGGTTGGGTGGCTACACCTTC. It encodes CASSEVSGLGGYTF.